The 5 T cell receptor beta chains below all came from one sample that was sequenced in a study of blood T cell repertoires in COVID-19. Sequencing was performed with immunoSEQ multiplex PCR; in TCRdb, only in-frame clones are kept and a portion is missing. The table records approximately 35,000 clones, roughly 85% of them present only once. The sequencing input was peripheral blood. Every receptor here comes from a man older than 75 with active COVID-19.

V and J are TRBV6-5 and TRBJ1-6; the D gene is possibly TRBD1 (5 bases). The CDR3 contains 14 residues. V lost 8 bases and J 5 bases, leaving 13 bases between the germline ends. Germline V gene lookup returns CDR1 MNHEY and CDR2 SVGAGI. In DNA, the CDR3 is TGTGCCAGCGTTGGGGCAGGGAATAATTCACCCCTCCACTTT. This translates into CASVGAGNNSPLHF.

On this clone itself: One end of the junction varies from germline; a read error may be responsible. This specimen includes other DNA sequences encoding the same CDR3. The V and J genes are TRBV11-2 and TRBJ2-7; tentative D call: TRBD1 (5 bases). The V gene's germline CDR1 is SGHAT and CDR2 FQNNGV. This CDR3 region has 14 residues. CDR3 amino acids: CASSLGQSAYEQYF. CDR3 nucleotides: TGTGCCAGCAGCTTAGGACAGTCAGCCTATGAGCAGTACTTC. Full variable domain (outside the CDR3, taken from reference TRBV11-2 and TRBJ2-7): EAGVAQSPRYKIIEKRQSVAFWCNPISGHATLYWYQQILGQGPKLLIQFQNNGVVDDSQLPKDRFSAERLKGVDSTLKIQPAKLEDSAVYLCASSLGQSAYEQYFGPGTRLTVT.

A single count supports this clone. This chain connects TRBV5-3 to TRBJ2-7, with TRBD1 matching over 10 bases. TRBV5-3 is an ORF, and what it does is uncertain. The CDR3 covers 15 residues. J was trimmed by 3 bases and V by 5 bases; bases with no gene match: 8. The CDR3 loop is CARSPPGQGRYEQYF. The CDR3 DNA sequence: TGTGCCAGAAGTCCTCCGGGACAGGGGCGCTACGAGCAGTACTTC.

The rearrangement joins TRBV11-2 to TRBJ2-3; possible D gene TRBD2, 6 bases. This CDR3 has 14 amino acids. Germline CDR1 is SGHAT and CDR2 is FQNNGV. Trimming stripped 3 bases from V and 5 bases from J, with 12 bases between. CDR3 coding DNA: TGTGCCAGCAGCTTGCGGCGGGGCGGAGATACGCAGTATTTT. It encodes CASSLRRGGDTQYF.

CDR3 sequence reads: CASASDRAYEQYF. CDR3 coding DNA: TGTGCCAGCGCATCAGACAGGGCCTACGAGCAGTACTTC. V gene TRBV7-8 combines with J gene TRBJ2-7; 7 nucleotides agree with TRBD1. CDR1 and CDR2 from the germline V gene are SGHVS and FQNEAQ. This CDR3 spans 13 amino acids. Unmatched junction bases numbered 6, after V lost 8 bases and J lost 2 bases.